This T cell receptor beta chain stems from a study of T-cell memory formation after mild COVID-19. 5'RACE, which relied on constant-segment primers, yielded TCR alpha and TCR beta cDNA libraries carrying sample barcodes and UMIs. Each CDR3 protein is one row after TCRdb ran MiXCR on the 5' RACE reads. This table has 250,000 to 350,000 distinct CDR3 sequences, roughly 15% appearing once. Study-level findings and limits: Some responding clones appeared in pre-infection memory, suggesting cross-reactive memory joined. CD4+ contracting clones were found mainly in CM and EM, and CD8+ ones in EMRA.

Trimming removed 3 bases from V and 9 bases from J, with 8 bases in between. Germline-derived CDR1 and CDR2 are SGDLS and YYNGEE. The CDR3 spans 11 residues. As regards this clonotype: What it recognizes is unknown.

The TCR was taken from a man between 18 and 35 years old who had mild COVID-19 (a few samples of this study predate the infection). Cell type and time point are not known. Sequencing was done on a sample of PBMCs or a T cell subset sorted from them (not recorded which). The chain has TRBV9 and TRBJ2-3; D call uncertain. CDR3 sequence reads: CASSDQATQYF. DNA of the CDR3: TGTGCCAGCAGCGACCAAGCCACGCAGTATTTT.